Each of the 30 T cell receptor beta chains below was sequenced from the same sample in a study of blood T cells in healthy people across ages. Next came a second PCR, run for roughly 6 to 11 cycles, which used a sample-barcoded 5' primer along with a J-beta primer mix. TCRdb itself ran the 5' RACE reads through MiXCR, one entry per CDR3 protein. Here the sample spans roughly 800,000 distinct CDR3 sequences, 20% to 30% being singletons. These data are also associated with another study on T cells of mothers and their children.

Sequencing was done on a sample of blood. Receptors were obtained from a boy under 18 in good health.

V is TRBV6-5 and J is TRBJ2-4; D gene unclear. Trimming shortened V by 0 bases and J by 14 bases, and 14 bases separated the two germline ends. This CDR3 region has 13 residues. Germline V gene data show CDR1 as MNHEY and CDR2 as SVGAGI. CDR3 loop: CASSYSGQSIEYF. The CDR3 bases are TGTGCCAGCAGTTACTCTGGGCAGAGTATAGAGTACTTC.

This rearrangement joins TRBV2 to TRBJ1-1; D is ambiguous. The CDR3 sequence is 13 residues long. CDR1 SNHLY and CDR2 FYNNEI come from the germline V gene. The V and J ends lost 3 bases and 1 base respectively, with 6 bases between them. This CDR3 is CASSDTWNTEAFF. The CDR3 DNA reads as TGTGCCAGCAGTGATACATGGAACACTGAAGCTTTCTTT.

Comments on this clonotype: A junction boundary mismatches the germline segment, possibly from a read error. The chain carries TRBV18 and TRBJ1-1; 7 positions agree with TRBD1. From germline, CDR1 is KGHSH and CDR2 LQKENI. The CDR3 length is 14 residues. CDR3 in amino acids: CAGSMDRTNTEAFF. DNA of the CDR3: TGTGCCGGCTCCATGGACAGGACGAACACTGAAGCTTTCTTT.

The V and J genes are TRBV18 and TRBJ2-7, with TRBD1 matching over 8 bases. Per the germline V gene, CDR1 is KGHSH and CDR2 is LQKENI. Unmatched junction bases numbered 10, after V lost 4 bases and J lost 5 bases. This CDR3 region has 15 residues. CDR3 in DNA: TGTGCCAGCTCACGCCGGGACGCAGGGGGCGACGAGCAGTACTTC. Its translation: CASSRRDAGGDEQYF.

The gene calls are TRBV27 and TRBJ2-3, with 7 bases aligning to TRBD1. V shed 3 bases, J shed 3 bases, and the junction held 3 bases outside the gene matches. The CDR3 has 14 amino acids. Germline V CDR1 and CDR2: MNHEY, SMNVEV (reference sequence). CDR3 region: CASSFTGETDTQYF. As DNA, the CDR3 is TGTGCCAGCAGTTTCACAGGGGAGACAGATACGCAGTATTTT.

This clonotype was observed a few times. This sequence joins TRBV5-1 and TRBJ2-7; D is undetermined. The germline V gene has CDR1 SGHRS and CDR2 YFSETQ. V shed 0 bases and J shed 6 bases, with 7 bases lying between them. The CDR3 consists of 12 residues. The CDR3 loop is CASSLDSTEQYF. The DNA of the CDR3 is TGCGCCAGCAGCTTGGACTCTACCGAGCAGTACTTC.

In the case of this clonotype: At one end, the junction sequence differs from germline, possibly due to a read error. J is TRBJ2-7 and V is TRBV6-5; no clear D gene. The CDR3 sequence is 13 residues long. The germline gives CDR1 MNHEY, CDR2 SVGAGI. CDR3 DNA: TGTGCCAGCAGACCTACGAGGACCTACGAGCAGCACTTC. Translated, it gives CASRPTRTYEQHF.

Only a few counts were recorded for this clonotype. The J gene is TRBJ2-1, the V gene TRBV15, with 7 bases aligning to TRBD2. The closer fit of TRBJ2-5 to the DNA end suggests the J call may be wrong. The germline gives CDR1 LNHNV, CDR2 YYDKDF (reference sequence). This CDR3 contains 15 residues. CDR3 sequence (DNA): TGTGCCACCAGCTCGACGCGGGGGACCCAAGAGACCCAGTACTTC. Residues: CATSSTRGTQETQYF.

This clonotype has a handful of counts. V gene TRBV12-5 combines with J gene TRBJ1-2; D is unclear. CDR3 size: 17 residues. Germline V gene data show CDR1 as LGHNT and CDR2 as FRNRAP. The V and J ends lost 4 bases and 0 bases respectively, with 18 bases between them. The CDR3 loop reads CASGYPGSGPPNYGYTF. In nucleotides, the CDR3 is TGTGCTAGTGGTTACCCGGGATCTGGCCCCCCTAACTATGGCTACACCTTC.

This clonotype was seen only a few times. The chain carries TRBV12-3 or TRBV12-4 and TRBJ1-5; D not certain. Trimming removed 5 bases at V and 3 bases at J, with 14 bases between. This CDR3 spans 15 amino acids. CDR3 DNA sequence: TGTGCCAGCAGTCCAATGGGAGGGAACAATCAGCCCCAGCATTTT. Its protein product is CASSPMGGNNQPQHF.

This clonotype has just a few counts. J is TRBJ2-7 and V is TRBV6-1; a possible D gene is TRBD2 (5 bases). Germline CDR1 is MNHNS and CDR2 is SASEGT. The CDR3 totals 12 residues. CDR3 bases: TGTGCTGGCAGCCGCGGGCACGACGAGCAGTACTTC. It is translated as CAGSRGHDEQYF.

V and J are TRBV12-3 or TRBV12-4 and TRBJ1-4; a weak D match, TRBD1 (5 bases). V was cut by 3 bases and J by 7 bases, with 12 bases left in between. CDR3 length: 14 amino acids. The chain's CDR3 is CASSFLGQGEKLFF. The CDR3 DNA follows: TGTGCCAGCAGTTTTTTGGGTCAGGGTGAAAAACTGTTTTTT.

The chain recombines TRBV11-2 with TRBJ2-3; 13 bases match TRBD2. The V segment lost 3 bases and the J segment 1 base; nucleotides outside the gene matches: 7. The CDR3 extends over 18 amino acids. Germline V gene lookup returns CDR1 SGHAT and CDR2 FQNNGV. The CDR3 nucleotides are TGTGCCAGCAGCTTGCCTCCGGGACTAGCGGGACGCACAGATACGCAGTATTTT. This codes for CASSLPPGLAGRTDTQYF.

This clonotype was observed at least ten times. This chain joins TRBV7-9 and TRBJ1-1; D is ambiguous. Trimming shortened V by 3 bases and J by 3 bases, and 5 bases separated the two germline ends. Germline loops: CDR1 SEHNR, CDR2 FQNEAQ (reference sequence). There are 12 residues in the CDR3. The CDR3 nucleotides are TGTGCCAGCAGCTTGGATTACACTGAAGCTTTCTTT. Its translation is CASSLDYTEAFF. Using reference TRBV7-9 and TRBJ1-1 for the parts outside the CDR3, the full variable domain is DTGVSQNPRHKITKRGQNVTFRCDPISEHNRLYWYRQTLGQGPEFLTYFQNEAQLEKSRLLSDRFSAERPKGSFSTLEIQRTEQGDSAMYLCASSLDYTEAFFGQGTRLTVV.

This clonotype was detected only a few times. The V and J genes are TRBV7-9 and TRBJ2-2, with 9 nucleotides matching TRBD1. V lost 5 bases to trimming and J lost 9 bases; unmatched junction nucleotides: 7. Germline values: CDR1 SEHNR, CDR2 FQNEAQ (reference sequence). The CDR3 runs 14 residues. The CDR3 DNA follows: TGTGCCAGCAGCCTCGGGACAGGGCGCCGGGAGCTGTTTTTT. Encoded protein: CASSLGTGRRELFF.

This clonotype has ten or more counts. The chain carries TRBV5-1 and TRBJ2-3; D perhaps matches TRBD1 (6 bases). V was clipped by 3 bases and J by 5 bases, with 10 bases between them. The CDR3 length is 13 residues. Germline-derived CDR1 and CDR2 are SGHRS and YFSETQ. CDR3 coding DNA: TGCGCCAGCAGCTACCGACAGGAAGATACGCAGTATTTT. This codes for CASSYRQEDTQYF.

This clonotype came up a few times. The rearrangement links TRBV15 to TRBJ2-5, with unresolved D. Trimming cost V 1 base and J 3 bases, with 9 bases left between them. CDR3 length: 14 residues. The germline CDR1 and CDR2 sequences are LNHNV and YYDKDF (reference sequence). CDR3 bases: TGTGCCACCAGCAGAGGTGGAACAGAAGAGACCCAGTACTTC. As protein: CATSRGGTEETQYF.

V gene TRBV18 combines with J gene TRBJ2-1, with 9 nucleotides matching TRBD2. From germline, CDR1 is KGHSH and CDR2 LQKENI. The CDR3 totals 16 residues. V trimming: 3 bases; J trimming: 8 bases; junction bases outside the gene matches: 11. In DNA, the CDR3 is TGTGCCAGCTCACCTAGCGGGGGTCAATCATCGGATGAGCAGTTCTTC. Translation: CASSPSGGQSSDEQFF.

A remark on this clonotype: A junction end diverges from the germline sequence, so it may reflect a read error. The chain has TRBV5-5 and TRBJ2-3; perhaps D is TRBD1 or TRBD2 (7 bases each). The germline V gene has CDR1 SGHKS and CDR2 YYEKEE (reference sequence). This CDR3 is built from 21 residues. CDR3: CASSSKKGGGLVGRSTGTQYF. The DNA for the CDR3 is TGTGCCAGCAGCTCCAAAAAGGGAGGGGGCTTAGTTGGGCGTAGCACAGGTACGCAGTATTTT.

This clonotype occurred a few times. The CDR3 sequence: CASSLEKRGPLTDTQYF. CDR3 bases: TGTGCCAGCAGTTTAGAGAAGAGGGGCCCTCTCACAGATACGCAGTATTTT. The chain couples TRBV12-3 or TRBV12-4 to TRBJ2-3, with D perhaps assigned TRBD1 or TRBD2 (5 bases each). V gave up 1 base and J gave up 2 bases, with 16 bases separating them. This CDR3 spans 17 amino acids.

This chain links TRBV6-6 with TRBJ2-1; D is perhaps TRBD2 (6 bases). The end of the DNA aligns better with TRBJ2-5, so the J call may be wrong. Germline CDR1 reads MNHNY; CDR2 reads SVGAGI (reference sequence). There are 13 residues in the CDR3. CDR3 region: CASSYSGRGTQYF. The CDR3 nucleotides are TGTGCCAGCAGTTACTCGGGGCGGGGGACCCAGTACTTC.

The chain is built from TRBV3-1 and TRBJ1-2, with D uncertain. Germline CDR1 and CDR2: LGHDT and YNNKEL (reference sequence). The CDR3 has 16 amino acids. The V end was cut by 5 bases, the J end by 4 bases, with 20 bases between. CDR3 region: CASSAISPRAGYGYTF. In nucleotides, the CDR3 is TGTGCCAGCAGCGCGATTAGTCCCAGAGCGGGCTATGGCTACACCTTC.

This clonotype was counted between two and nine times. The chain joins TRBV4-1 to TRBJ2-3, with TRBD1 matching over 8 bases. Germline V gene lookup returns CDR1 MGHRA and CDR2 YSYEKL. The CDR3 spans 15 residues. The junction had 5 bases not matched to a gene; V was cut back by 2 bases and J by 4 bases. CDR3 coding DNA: TGCGCCAGCAGCCAAACCTTGGACAGGGCAGATACGCAGTATTTT. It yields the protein CASSQTLDRADTQYF.

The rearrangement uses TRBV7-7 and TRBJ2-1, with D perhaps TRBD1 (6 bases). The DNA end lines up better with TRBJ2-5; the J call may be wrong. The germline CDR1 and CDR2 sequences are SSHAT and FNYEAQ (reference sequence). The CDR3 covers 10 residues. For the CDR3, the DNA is TGTGCTACCCAGGGGGAGACCCAGTACTTC. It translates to CATQGETQYF.

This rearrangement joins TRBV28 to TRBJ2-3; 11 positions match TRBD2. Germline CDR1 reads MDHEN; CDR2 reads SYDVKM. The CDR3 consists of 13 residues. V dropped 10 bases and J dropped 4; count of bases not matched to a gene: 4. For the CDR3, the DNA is TGTGCCACAACTAGCGGGGGAGCAGATACGCAGTATTTT. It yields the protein CATTSGGADTQYF.

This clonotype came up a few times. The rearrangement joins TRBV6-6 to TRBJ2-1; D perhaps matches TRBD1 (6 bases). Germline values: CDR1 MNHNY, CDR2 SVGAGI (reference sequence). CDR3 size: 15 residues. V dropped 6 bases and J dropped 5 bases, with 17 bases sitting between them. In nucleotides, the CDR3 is TGTGCCAGCAGCCAAAAGGGACAATATAACAATGAGCAGTTCTTC. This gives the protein CASSQKGQYNNEQFF.

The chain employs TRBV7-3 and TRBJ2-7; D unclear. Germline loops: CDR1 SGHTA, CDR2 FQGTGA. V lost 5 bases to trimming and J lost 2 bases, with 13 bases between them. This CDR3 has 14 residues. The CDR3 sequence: CASSPGPPTYEQYF. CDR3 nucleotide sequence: TGTGCCAGCAGCCCTGGACCTCCAACCTACGAGCAGTACTTC.

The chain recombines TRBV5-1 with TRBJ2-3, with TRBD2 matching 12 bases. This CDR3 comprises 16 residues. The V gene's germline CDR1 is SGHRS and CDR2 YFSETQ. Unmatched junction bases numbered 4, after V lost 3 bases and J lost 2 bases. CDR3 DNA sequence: TGCGCCAGCAGCTCTAGACTAGCGGGGGCCACAGATACGCAGTATTTT. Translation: CASSSRLAGATDTQYF.

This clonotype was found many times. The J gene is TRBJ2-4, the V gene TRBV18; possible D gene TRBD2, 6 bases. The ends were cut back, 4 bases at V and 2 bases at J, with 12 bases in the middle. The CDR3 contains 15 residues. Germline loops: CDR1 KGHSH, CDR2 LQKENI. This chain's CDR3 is CASSLGGVTKNIQYF. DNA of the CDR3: TGTGCCAGCTCACTTGGAGGGGTAACCAAAAACATTCAGTACTTC. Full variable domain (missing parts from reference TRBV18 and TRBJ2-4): NAGVMQNPRHLVRRRGQEARLRCSPMKGHSHVYWYRQLPEEGLKFMVYLQKENIIDESGMPKERFSAEFPKEGPSILRIQQVVRGDSAAYFCASSLGGVTKNIQYFGAGTRLSVL.

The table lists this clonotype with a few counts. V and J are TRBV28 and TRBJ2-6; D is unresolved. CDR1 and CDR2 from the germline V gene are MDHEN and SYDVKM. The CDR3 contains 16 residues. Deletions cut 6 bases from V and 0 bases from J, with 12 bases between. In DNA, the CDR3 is TGTGCCAGCAGGTCCCTTCTGAGCTCTGGGGCCAACGTCCTGACTTTC. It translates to CASRSLLSSGANVLTF.